Below, 16 T cell receptor beta chains from the same sample are listed, as sequenced in a study of identical twins (TCRdb year 2016). Library construction relied on 5' RACE. The run used an Illumina HiSeq 2000. TCRdb itself trimmed the public reads at Q25 with fastp, ran MiXCR and retained productive beta chains. Every distinct CDR3 protein forms one entry, paired with its most common genes and DNA. This sample has around 650,000 distinct CDR3 sequences in its table, and roughly 7.1% of those were observed once. The ten largest clonotypes hold roughly 1.6% of the sample. The same sample was also studied in work on yellow fever vaccine responses in identical twins.

The sequencing input was PBMCs. The receptors were sampled from a woman under 30 in good health.

The chain joins TRBV11-1 to TRBJ2-2, with TRBD2 matching 8 bases. CDR1 and CDR2 from the germline V gene are SGHAT and FQDESV (reference sequence). The V gene end was trimmed by 8 bases and the J gene end by 1 base; junction bases not matched to a gene: 6. This CDR3 contains 15 residues. CDR3 sequence reads: CASSIAGGNTGELFF. The CDR3 bases are TGTGCCAGCTCCATCGCGGGGGGGAACACCGGGGAGCTGTTTTTT. The whole variable domain, filled in from reference TRBV11-1 and TRBJ2-2, reads EAEVAQSPRYKITEKSQAVAFWCDPISGHATLYWYRQILGQGPELLVQFQDESVVDDSQLPKDRFSAERLKGVDSTLKIQPAELGDSAMYLCASSIAGGNTGELFFGEGSRLTVL.

This clonotype occurred many times. The chain is built from TRBV10-3 and TRBJ2-1, with TRBD2 matching 10 bases. J was trimmed by 5 bases and V by 5 bases; bases with no gene match: 3. The germline V gene has CDR1 ENHRY and CDR2 SYGVKD. The CDR3 has 14 residues. The CDR3 reads CAISSLAGDNEQFF. The CDR3 nucleotides read TGTGCCATCAGTTCTCTAGCGGGGGACAATGAGCAGTTCTTC.

This clonotype was seen ten or more times. The chain combines TRBV12-3 or TRBV12-4 with TRBJ2-5; D possibly corresponds to TRBD1 (6 bases). The CDR3 spans 14 residues. Deletions cut 6 bases from V and 2 bases from J, with 13 bases between. CDR3 bases: TGTGCCAGCAGGGCCGGGACACTTCAAGAGACCCAGTACTTC. Protein sequence: CASRAGTLQETQYF.

This clonotype was counted ten times or more. The chain couples TRBV5-1 to TRBJ2-3, with 8 positions matching TRBD1. Germline CDR1 SGHRS, CDR2 YFSETQ. V was clipped by 4 bases and J by 4 bases; unmatched bases: 14. There are 17 residues in the CDR3. The CDR3 region is CASSPGPLGQGADTQYF. The CDR3 DNA is TGCGCCAGCAGCCCGGGACCTTTAGGACAGGGTGCAGATACGCAGTATTTT.

This clonotype was observed a few times. The chain joins TRBV5-1 to TRBJ2-3; 9 bases fit TRBD2. The junction had 7 bases not matched to a gene; V was cut back by 1 base and J by 1 base. Germline lookup yields CDR1 SGHRS and CDR2 YFSETQ. CDR3 length: 17 amino acids. CDR3 loop: CASSLRGLAGRTDTQYF. As DNA, the CDR3 is TGCGCCAGCAGCTTGAGAGGCCTAGCGGGGCGCACAGATACGCAGTATTTT.

This clonotype turned up a few times. J is TRBJ1-1 and V is TRBV10-3, with 7 bases aligning to TRBD1. This CDR3 spans 15 amino acids. Germline CDR1 and CDR2: ENHRY and SYGVKD. Unmatched junction bases numbered 6, after V lost 4 bases and J lost 1 base. Here the CDR3 DNA reads TGTGCCATCAGTGTTTTGGGGACAGAGAACACTGAAGCTTTCTTT. This sequence encodes CAISVLGTENTEAFF.

This clonotype was counted ten times or more. CDR3 sequence (DNA): TGTGCCAGCAGTGAACGACAGGGCTTTTCTGGGGAGCAGTACTTC. As protein: CASSERQGFSGEQYF. The chain is built from TRBV2 and TRBJ2-7, with 7 bases that match TRBD1. Trimming removed 2 bases from V and 7 bases from J; junction bases left unmatched: 11. The CDR3 covers 15 residues. Germline CDR1 is SNHLY and CDR2 is FYNNEI. Drawing the rest from reference TRBV2 and TRBJ2-7, the complete variable domain is EPEVTQTPSHQVTQMGQEVILRCVPISNHLYFYWYRQILGQKVEFLVSFYNNEISEKSEIFDDQFSVERPDGSNFTLKIRSTKLEDSAMYFCASSERQGFSGEQYFGPGTRLTVT.

The rearrangement links TRBV5-6 to TRBJ1-2; D is undetermined. Germline loops: CDR1 SGHDT, CDR2 YYEEEE. This CDR3 spans 12 amino acids. V shed 6 bases and J shed 7 bases, with 13 bases lying between them. CDR3 sequence reads: CASTRLGGGYTF. For the CDR3, the DNA is TGTGCCAGCACCCGGCTTGGCGGTGGCTACACCTTC. The whole variable domain, filled in from reference TRBV5-6 and TRBJ1-2, reads DAGVTQSPTHLIKTRGQQVTLRCSPKSGHDTVSWYQQALGQGPQFIFQYYEEEERQRGNFPDRFSGHQFPNYSSELNVNALLLGDSALYLCASTRLGGGYTFGSGTRLTVV.

The rearrangement links TRBV28 to TRBJ1-6; D unresolved. This CDR3 contains 16 residues. CDR1 and CDR2 (germline): MDHEN, SYDVKM. The V and J ends lost 1 base and 8 bases respectively, with 15 bases between them. CDR3 sequence: CASSLFALGRYSPLHF. CDR3 coding DNA: TGTGCCAGCAGTTTATTTGCCCTGGGGAGGTATTCACCCCTCCACTTT.

V is TRBV4-2 and J is TRBJ2-1; the D call may be TRBD1 or TRBD2 (7 bases each). This CDR3 is 14 amino acids long. The V end was cut by 6 bases, the J end by 6 bases, with 15 bases between. Germline V gene lookup returns CDR1 LGHNA and CDR2 YNFKEQ. The CDR3 loop is CASRGSGTVNEQFF. CDR3 in DNA: TGTGCCAGCAGGGGAAGCGGGACAGTCAATGAGCAGTTCTTC.

The V and J genes are TRBV7-9 and TRBJ1-1; tentatively, D is TRBD1 (6 bases). Trimming stripped 3 bases from V and 8 bases from J, with 16 bases between. CDR1 is SEHNR and CDR2 is FQNEAQ in the germline V gene (reference sequence). This CDR3 has 14 residues. In DNA, the CDR3 is TGTGCCAGCAGCTTCTGGGACACGGGTGAGGAAGCTTTCTTT. Its translation: CASSFWDTGEEAFF.

The chain links TRBV29-1 to TRBJ2-2, with D perhaps matching TRBD1 (6 bases). V lost 1 base, J lost 3 bases, and 15 bases lay in between. The germline V gene has CDR1 SQVTM and CDR2 ANQGSEA. CDR3 length equals 16 residues. This chain's CDR3 is CSVEGGQGFDTGELFF. The DNA of the CDR3 is TGCAGCGTTGAAGGGGGACAAGGATTTGACACCGGGGAGCTGTTTTTT.

The table lists this clonotype with a few counts. The chain joins TRBV20-1 to TRBJ2-3, with 11 bases that match TRBD2. The CDR3 runs to 15 residues. Germline V lookup: CDR1 DFQATT, CDR2 SNEGSKA (reference sequence). Losses at the gene ends were 3 bases for V and 8 bases for J; bases not matched to a gene: 10. CDR3 nucleotides: TGCAGTGCTAGGGTGGCGACTAGCGGGGTGGGTACGCAGTATTTT. It specifies CSARVATSGVGTQYF.

This clonotype was counted a few times. The V gene is TRBV14, the J gene TRBJ1-6, with no clear D. The CDR3 has 13 amino acids. CDR1 SGHDN and CDR2 FVKESK come from the germline V gene. Trimming took off 4 bases at V and 10 bases at J, with 11 bases between the two ends. The CDR3 nucleotides are TGTGCCAGCAGCCTGGAACCGAGGTCACCCCTCCACTTT. Residues: CASSLEPRSPLHF.

Regarding this clonotype: Being one base from a much bigger clone, this may be a read error. The chain links TRBV15 to TRBJ2-1, with TRBD2 identical over 7 bases. V gave up 3 bases and J gave up 7 bases; unmatched junction bases: 3. The germline gives CDR1 LNHNV, CDR2 YYDKDF (reference sequence). The CDR3 runs to 13 residues. DNA for the CDR3: TGTGCCACCAGCAGGAGAGCGGGGAATGAGCAGTTCTTC. It translates to CATSRRAGNEQFF.

This clonotype was picked up a small number of times. The gene calls are TRBV6-6 and TRBJ2-1; no reliable D call. Germline V CDR1 and CDR2: MNHNY, SVGAGI (reference sequence). V was pared by 2 bases and J by 8 bases, with 7 bases between. CDR3 length: 12 residues. CDR3 in DNA: TGTGCCAGCAGTTACGCGCTAGATGAGCAGTTCTTC. It yields the protein CASSYALDEQFF.